This TCR beta chain was sequenced for a study of blood T cells in healthy people across ages. Germline values: CDR1 DFQATT, CDR2 SNEGSKA (reference sequence). CDR3 length equals 13 residues. Together with a sample-barcoded 5' primer, a J-beta primer mix was included in a second PCR lasting about 7 to 12 cycles. TCRdb called the 5' RACE reads again in MiXCR, with one record for every CDR3 protein. The table records about 1,600,000 distinct CDR3 sequences, roughly 40% of them present only once. This clonotype was observed a few times. This sequence was found in a young woman in good health. Sequenced: blood. The J gene is TRBJ2-7, the V gene TRBV20-1; 9 positions match TRBD2. TRBJ2-5 explains the end of the DNA better; the J call may be wrong. The CDR3 coding sequence is TGCAGTGCTGTTAGCGGGAGAAAAGAGACCCAGTACTTC. This codes for CSAVSGRKETQYF.